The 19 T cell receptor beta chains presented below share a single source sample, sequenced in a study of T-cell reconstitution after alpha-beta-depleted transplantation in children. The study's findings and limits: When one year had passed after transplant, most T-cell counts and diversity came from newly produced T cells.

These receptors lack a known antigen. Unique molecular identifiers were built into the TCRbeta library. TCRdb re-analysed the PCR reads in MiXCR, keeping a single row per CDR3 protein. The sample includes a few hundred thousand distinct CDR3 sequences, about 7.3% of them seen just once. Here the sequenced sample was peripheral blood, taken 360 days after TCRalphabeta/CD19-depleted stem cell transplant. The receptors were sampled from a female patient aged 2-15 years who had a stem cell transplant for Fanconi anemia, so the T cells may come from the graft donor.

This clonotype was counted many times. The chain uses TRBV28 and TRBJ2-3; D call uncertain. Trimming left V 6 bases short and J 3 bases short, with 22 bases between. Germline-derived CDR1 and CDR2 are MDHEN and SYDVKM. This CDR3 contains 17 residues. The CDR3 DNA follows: TGTGCCAGCAGCCCTAGGACCCCCAGGCGATATACAGATACGCAGTATTTT. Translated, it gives CASSPRTPRRYTDTQYF.

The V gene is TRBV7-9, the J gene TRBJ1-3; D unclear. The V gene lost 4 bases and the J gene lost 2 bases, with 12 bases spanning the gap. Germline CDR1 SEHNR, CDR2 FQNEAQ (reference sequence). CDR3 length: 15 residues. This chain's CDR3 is CASSSSPNTGNTIYF. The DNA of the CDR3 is TGTGCCAGCAGCTCAAGCCCCAATACTGGAAACACCATATATTTT.

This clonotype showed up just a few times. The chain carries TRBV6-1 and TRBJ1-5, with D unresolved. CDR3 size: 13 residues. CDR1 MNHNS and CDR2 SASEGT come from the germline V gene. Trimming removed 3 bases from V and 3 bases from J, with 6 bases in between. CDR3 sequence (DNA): TGTGCCAGCAGTGATGGACTCAATCAGCCCCAGCATTTT. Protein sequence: CASSDGLNQPQHF.

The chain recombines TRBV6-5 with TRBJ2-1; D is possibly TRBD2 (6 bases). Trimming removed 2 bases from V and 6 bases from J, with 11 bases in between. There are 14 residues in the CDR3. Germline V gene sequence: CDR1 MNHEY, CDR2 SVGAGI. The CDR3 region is CASSYGLAFNEQFF. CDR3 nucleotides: TGTGCCAGCAGTTACGGTCTAGCGTTCAATGAGCAGTTCTTC.

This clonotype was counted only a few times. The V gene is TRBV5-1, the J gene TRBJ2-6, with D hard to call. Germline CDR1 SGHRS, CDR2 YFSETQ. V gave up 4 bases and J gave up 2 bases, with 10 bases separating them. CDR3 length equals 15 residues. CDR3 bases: TGCGCCAGCAGCCCCGTCTCGGCTGGGGCCAACGTCCTGACTTTC. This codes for CASSPVSAGANVLTF.

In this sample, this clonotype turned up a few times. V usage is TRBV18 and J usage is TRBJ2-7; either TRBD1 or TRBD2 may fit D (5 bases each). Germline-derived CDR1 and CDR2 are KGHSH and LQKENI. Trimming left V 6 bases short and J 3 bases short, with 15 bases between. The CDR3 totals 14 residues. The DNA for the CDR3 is TGTGCCAGCTCCCTCGGGGCCGGATTCTACGAGCAGTACTTC. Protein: CASSLGAGFYEQYF. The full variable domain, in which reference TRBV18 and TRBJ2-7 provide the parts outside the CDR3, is NAGVMQNPRHLVRRRGQEARLRCSPMKGHSHVYWYRQLPEEGLKFMVYLQKENIIDESGMPKERFSAEFPKEGPSILRIQQVVRGDSAAYFCASSLGAGFYEQYFGPGTRLTVT.

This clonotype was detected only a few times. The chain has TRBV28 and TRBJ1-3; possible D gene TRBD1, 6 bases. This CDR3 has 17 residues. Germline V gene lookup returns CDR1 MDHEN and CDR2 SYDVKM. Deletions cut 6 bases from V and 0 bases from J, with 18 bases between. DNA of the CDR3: TGTGCCAGCAGACGGGGGCCCAACTTGGCCTCTGGAAACACCATATATTTT. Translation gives CASRRGPNLASGNTIYF.

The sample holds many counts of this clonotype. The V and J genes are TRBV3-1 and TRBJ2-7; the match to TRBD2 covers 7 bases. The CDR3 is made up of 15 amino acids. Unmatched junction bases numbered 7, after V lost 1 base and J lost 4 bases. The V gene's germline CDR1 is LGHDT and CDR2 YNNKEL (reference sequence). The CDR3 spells CASSQVGGGSYEQYF. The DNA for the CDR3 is TGTGCCAGCAGCCAAGTCGGCGGCGGGAGTTACGAGCAGTACTTC.

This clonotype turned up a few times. The CDR3 reads CASSYLQNSGANVLTF. CDR3 nucleotides: TGTGCCAGCAGTTACTTACAGAACTCTGGGGCCAACGTCCTGACTTTC. The chain links TRBV6-5 to TRBJ2-6; D is undetermined. Germline CDR1 MNHEY, CDR2 SVGAGI. Trimming removed 1 base at V and 0 bases at J, with 7 bases between. The CDR3 has 16 residues.

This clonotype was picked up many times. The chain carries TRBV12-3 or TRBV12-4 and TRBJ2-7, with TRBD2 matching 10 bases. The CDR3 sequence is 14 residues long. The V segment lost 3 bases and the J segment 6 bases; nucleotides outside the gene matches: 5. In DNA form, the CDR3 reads TGTGCCAGCAGTTTTCGGCTAGCGGGAGCCGAGCAGTACTTC. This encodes CASSFRLAGAEQYF.

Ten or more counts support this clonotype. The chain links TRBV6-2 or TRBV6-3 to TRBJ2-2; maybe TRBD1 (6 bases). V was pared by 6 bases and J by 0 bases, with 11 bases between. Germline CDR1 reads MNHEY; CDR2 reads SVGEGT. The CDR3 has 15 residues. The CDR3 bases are TGTGCCAGCAGCCCCGGGACAACGAACACCGGGGAGCTGTTTTTT. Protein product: CASSPGTTNTGELFF.

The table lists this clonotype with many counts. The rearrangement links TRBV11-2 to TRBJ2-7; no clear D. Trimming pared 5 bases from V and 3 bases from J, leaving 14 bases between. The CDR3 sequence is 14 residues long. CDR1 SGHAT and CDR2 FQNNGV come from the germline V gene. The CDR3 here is CASSPGAKHYEQYF. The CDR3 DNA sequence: TGTGCCAGCAGCCCCGGAGCAAAGCACTACGAGCAGTACTTC.

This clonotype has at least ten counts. CDR3 residues: CASSQLHTMGRNEQFF. For the CDR3, the DNA is TGTGCCAGCAGCCAGCTTCACACCATGGGACGGAATGAGCAGTTCTTC. The chain is built from TRBV3-1 and TRBJ2-1; D may match TRBD1 or TRBD2 (5 bases each). CDR1 LGHDT and CDR2 YNNKEL come from the germline V gene (reference sequence). The CDR3 is 16 residues long. V lost 3 bases to trimming and J lost 7 bases, with 19 bases between them.

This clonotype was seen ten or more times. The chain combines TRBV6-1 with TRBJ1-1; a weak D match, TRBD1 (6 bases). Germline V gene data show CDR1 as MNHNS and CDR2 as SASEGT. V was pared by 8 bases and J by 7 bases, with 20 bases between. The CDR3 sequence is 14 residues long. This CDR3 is CASGPTRQASEAFF. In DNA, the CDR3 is TGTGCCAGCGGACCTACTAGACAGGCTAGTGAAGCTTTCTTT.

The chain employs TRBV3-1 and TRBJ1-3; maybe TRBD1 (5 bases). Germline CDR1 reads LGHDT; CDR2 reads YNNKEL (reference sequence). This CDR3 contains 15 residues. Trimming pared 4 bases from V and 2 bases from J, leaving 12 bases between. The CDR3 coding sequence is TGTGCCAGCAGCCCCCGTCTAGGGGCTGGAAACACCATATATTTT. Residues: CASSPRLGAGNTIYF.

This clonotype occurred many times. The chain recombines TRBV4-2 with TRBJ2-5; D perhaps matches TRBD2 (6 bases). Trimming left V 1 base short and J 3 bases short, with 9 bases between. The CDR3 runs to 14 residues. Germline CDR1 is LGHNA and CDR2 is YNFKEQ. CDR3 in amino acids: CASSQGLAEETQYF. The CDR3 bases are TGTGCCAGCAGCCAAGGGTTAGCGGAAGAGACCCAGTACTTC.

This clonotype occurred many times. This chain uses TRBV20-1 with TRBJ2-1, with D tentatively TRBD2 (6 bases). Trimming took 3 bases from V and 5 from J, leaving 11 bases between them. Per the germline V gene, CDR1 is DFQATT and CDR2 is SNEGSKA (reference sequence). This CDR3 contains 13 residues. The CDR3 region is CSASGSLDNEQFF. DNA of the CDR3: TGCAGTGCTAGCGGGAGCTTAGACAATGAGCAGTTCTTC.

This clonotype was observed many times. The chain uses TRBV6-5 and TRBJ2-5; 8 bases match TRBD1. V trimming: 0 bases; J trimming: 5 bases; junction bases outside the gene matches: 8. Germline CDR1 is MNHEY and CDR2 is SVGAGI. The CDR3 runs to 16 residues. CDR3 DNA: TGTGCCAGCAGTTACTCGATGCGCAGGGGGCAGGAGACCCAGTACTTC. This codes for CASSYSMRRGQETQYF.

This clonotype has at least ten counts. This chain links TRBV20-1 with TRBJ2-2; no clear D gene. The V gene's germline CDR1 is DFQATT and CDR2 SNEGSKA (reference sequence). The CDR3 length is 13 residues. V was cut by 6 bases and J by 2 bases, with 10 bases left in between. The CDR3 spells CSATQVNTGELFF. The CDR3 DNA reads TGCAGTGCGACTCAGGTCAACACCGGGGAGCTGTTTTTT.